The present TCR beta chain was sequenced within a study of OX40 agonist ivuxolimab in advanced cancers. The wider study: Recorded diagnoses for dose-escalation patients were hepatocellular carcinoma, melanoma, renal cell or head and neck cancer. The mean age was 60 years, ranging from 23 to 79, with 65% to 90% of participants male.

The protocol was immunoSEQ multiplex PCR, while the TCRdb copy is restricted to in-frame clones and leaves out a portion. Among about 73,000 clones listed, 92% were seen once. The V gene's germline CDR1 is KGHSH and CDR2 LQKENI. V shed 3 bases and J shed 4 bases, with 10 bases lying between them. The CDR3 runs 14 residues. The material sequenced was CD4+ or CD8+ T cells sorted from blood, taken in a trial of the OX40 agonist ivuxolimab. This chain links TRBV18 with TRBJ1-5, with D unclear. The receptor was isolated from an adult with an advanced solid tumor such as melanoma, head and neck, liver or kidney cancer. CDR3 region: CASSPNTGNQPQHF. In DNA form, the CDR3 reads TGTGCCAGCTCACCTAATACGGGGAATCAGCCCCAGCATTTT.